The 3 T cell receptor beta chains given below trace back to one sample, sequenced in a study of blood T cell repertoires in COVID-19. The repertoire was sequenced with immunoSEQ multiplex PCR; TCRdb's copy has only in-frame clones and lacks some. The sample holds tens of thousands of clones; approximately 90% are singletons and the top ten take 1.3%. The sequenced sample consisted of peripheral blood. The receptors originated from a woman older than 75 with acute or convalescent COVID-19.

This chain connects TRBV5-3 to TRBJ1-1, with TRBD1 matching over 7 bases. TRBV5-3 is assigned to the ORF class and has an uncertain function. CDR3 length: 14 amino acids. Trimming took 0 bases from V and 6 from J; bases not matched to a gene: 5. The DNA for the CDR3 is TGTGCCAGAAGCTTGGCGACAGGGCTCGCTGAAGCTTTCTTT. It encodes CARSLATGLAEAFF.

V usage is TRBV6-1 and J usage is TRBJ1-4; the D gene is possibly TRBD1 (6 bases). The CDR3 covers 16 residues. Germline V gives CDR1 MNHNS, CDR2 SASEGT. Trimming stripped 4 bases from V and 8 bases from J, with 20 bases between. CDR3 sequence reads: CASSGPSRGLEEKLFF. The CDR3 nucleotides read TGTGCCAGCAGTGGCCCATCAAGGGGGTTGGAAGAAAAACTGTTTTTT.

The chain employs TRBV6-2 or TRBV6-3 and TRBJ2-5; D possibly corresponds to TRBD2 (6 bases). The CDR3 length is 15 residues. Per germline, CDR1 MNHEY and CDR2 SVGEGT. Trimming left V 2 bases short and J 5 bases short, with 15 bases between. CDR3 protein: CASSYTGVWGETQYF. The CDR3 nucleotides are TGTGCCAGCAGTTACACGGGGGTGTGGGGGGAGACCCAGTACTTC.